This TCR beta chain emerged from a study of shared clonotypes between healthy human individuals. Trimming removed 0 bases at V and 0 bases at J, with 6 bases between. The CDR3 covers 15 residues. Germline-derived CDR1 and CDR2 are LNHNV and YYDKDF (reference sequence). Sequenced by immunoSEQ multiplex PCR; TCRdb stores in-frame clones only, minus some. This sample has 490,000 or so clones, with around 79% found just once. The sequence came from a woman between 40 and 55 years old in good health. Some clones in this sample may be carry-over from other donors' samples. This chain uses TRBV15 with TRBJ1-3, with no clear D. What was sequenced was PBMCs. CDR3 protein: CATSREASSGNTIYF. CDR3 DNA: TGTGCCACCAGCAGAGAGGCGAGCTCTGGAAACACCATATATTTT.